This TCR beta chain was recovered during a study of CD8+CD57+ T cells in acquired aplastic anemia (dated by TCRdb to 2017 to 2018). For the wider study: A mean of around 3 ug of DNA, ranging from 0.2 to 27.4 ug, was extracted from sorted CD4+ and CD8+ cells. CD8+CD57+ expansion was defined as a frequency above the mean frequency observed in healthy subjects.

The full study reports these points: Although 25 to 30 CD8+ CDR3 sequences were shared by patients and controls, these sequences appeared highly expressed in patients and within the immunodominant clones of patients. Patients and healthy controls showed no significant difference in CD8+ Simpson's diversity (P=0.060).

Profiling of TCR beta VDJ combinations and CDR3 sequences used genomic DNA as the template. An Illumina HiSeq 2000 was used for TCR repertoire sequencing. On the authors' methods: TRBV/TRBJ rearrangement plots, CDR3 size and DJ length profiles, and Simpson's diversity index were used to assess repertoires. The most abundant DNA sequence in the deep sequencing data was taken as the immunodominant clone. CDR3 amino acid sequences were checked for sharing across subjects and were also compared against the VDJdb database and published repertoires. TCRdb reprocessing: public reads trimmed at Q25 with fastp, clones called with MiXCR, in-frame beta chains kept. Duplicate CDR3 protein sequences are folded into a single record with the most common DNA and genes. The V and J calls come from TCRdb's annotation, not from the publication. This sample has tens of thousands of distinct CDR3 sequences in its table, and over 55% of those were observed once. Clones ranked in the top ten supply 50% to 70% of the sample.

Patients chosen for sequencing had shown expansion of CD8+CD57+ cells by flow cytometry. Severe acquired aplastic anemia was diagnosed in all patients according to International Study of Aplastic Anemia and Agranulocytosis and Camitta criteria. At the time blood was sampled, none of the patients had received any therapy. TCR repertoires of sorted CD4+ and CD8+ blood T cells from severe aplastic anemia patients and healthy subjects were deep-sequenced in the study. In the USA, patient enrollment took place under clinicaltrials.gov protocols 00001620, 01623167, 00001397, 00071045, 00081523 and 00961064. Ficoll-Paque density gradient centrifugation was used to isolate peripheral blood mononuclear cells. Before DNA extraction, CD4+ and CD8+ T cells were sorted with FACS or magnetic beads. This clonotype came up many times. The target of this receptor is not known. The input lacks base qualities; no much larger clone sits a single base away.

The sample taken for sequencing was sorted CD4+, CD8+, or CD8+CD57+ T cells (not recorded which) from PBMCs. The source of this sequence is a human donor with aplastic anemia.

The CDR3 loop reads CASSSSGVHEQYF. The DNA sequence is TGCGCCAGCAGCTCCTCAGGGGTCCACGAGCAGTACTTC. The sequence joins TRBV5-1 to TRBJ2-7, and TRBD1 may be the D gene, going by 6 matching bases. V is shortened by 3 bases, J by 5 bases, and the region joining them spans 12 bases. There are 13 amino acids in the CDR3, from cysteine to phenylalanine inclusive. Kept here is only the CDR3 DNA, which spans 39 bases and is read in frame from base 1. CDR1 and CDR2 are drawn from the germline V gene: SGHRS, YFSETQ.